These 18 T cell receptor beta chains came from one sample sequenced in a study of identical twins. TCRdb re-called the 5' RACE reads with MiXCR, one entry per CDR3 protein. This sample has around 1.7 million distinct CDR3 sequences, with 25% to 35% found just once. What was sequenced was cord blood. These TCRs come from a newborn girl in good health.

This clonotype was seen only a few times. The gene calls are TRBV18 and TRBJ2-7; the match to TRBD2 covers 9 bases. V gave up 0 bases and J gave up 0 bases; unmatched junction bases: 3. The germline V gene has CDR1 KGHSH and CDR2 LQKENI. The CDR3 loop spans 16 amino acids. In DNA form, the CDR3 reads TGTGCCAGCTCACCACCGCAGCGGGAGGTCTCCTACGAGCAGTACTTC. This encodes CASSPPQREVSYEQYF. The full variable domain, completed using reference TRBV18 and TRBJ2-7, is NAGVMQNPRHLVRRRGQEARLRCSPMKGHSHVYWYRQLPEEGLKFMVYLQKENIIDESGMPKERFSAEFPKEGPSILRIQQVVRGDSAAYFCASSPPQREVSYEQYFGPGTRLTVT.

CDR3 nucleotide sequence: TGTGCCAGCAGTGGCCCCCGACAGCCTCTCTATGGCTACACCTTC. This encodes CASSGPRQPLYGYTF. The chain recombines TRBV6-1 with TRBJ1-2; TRBD1 is a possible D gene (5 bases). V dropped 4 bases and J dropped 4 bases, with 16 bases sitting between them. Looked up from germline, CDR1 is MNHNS and CDR2 is SASEGT. The CDR3 has 15 amino acids.

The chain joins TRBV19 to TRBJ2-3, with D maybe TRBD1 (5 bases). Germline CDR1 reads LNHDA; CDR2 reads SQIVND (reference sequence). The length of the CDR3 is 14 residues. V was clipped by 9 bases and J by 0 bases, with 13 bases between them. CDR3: CASSFRVSTDTQYF. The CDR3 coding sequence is TGTGCCAGCAGTTTCAGGGTTAGCACAGATACGCAGTATTTT.

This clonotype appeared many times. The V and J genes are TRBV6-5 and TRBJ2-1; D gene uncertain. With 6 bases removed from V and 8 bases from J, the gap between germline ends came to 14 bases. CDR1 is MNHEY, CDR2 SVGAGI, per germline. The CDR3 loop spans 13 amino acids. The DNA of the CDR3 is TGTGCCAGCAGGTCTCCGATAAGCTATGAGCAGTTCTTC. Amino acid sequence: CASRSPISYEQFF.

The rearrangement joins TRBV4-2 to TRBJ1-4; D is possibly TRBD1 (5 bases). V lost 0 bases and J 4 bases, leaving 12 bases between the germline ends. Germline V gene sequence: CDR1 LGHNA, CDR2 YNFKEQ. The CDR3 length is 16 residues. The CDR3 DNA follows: TGTGCCAGCAGCCAAGACCGACAGATTAATAATGAAAAACTGTTTTTT. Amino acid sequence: CASSQDRQINNEKLFF.

This chain's CDR3 is CASSTGGADTQYF. The CDR3 coding sequence is TGTGCCAGCAGCACAGGGGGCGCAGATACGCAGTATTTT. The genes are TRBV9 and TRBJ2-3; 9 bases map to TRBD1. Germline CDR1 reads SGDLS; CDR2 reads YYNGEE. V gave up 4 bases and J gave up 4 bases; unmatched junction bases: 1. This CDR3 is built from 13 residues. Filled out from reference TRBV9 and TRBJ2-3, the complete variable domain reads DSGVTQTPKHLITATGQRVTLRCSPRSGDLSVYWYQQSLDQGLQFLIQYYNGEERAKGNILERFSAQQFPDLHSELNLSSLELGDSALYFCASSTGGADTQYFGPGTRLTVL.

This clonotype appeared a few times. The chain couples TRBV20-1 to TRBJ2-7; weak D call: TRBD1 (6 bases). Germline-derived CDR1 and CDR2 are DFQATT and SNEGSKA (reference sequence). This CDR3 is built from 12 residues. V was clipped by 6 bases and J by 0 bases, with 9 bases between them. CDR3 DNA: TGCAGTGCCCACAGGGTCTCCTACGAGCAGTACTTC. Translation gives CSAHRVSYEQYF.

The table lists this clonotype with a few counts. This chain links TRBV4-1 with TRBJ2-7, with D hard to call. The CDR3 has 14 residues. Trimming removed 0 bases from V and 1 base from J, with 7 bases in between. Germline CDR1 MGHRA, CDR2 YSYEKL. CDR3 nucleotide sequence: TGCGCCAGCAGCCAAGAGAAGCTTTCCTACGAGCAGTACTTC. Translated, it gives CASSQEKLSYEQYF.

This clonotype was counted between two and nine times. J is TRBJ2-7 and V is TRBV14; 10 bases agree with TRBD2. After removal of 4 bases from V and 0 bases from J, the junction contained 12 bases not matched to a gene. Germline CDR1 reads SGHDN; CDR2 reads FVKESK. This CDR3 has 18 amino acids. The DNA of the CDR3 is TGTGCCAGCAGCCCAAGAGGGACTAGCGCCTCTTTCTCCTACGAGCAGTACTTC. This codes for CASSPRGTSASFSYEQYF.

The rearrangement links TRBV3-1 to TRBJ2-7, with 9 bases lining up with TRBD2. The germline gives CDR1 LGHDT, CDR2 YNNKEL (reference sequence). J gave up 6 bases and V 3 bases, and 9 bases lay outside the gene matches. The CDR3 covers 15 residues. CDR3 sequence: CASSHSGLAGCEQYF. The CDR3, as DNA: TGTGCCAGCAGCCATTCGGGACTAGCTGGCTGCGAGCAGTACTTC.

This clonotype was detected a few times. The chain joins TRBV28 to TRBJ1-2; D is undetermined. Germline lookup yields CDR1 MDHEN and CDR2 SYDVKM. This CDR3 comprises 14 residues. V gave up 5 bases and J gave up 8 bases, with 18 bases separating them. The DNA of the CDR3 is TGTGCCAGCAGTACCCCCTCAGGATCTATGGGCTACACCTTC. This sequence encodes CASSTPSGSMGYTF.

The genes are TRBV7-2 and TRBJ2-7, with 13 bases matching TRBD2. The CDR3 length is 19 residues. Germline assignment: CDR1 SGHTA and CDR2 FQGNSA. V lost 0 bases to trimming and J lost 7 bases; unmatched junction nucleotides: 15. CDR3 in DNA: TGTGCCAGCAGCTTAGCGTACGGACTAGCGGGAGTAGAGAACAATGAGCAGTACTTC. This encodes CASSLAYGLAGVENNEQYF.

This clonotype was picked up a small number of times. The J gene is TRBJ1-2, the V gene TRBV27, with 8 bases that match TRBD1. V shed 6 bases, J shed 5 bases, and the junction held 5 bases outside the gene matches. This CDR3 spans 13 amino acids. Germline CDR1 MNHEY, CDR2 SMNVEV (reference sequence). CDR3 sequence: CASRGQGWYGYTF. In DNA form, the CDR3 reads TGTGCCAGCAGAGGACAGGGTTGGTATGGCTACACCTTC.

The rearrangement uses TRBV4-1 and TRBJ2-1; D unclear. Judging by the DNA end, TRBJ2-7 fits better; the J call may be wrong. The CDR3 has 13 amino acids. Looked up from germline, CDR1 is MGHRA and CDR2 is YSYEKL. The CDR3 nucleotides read TGCGCCAGCAGCCAAGACGTCTACAATGAGCAGTACTTC. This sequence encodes CASSQDVYNEQYF.

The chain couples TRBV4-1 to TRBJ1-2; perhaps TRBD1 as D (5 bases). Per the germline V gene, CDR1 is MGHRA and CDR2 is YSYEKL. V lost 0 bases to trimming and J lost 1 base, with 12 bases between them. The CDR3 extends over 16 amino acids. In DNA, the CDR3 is TGCGCCAGCAGCCAAGATCGTCCAGGGTTTAACTATGGCTACACCTTC. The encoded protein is CASSQDRPGFNYGYTF.

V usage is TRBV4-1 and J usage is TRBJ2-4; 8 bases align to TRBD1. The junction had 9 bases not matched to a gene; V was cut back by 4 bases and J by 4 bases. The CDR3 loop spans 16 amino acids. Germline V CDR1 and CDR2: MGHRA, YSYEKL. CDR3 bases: TGCGCCAGCAGCCCCCAAAGGGGACAGGCAAAAAACATTCAGTACTTC. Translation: CASSPQRGQAKNIQYF.

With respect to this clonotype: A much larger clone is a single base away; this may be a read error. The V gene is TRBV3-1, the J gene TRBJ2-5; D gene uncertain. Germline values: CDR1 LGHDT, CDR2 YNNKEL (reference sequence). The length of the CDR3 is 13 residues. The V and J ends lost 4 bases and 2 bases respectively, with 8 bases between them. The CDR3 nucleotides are TGTGCCAGCAGCCGCCGACGGCAAGAGACCCAGTACTTC. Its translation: CASSRRRQETQYF.

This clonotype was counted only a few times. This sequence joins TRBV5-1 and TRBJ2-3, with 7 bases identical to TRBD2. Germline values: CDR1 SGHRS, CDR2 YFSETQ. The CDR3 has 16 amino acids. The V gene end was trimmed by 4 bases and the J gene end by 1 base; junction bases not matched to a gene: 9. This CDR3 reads CASSPPRERGTDTQYF. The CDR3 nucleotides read TGCGCCAGCAGCCCTCCGCGGGAGAGGGGCACAGATACGCAGTATTTT.